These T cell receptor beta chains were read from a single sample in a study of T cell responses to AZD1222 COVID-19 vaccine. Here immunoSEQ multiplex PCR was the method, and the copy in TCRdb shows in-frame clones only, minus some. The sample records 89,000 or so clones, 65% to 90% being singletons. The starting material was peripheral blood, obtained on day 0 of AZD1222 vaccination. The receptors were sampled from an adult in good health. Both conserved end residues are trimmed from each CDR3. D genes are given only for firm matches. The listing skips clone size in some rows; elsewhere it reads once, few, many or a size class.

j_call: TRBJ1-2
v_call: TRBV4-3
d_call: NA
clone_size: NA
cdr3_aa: ASSQDRFSNGYT

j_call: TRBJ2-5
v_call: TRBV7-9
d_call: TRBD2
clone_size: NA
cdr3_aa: ASSLVLAGRETQY

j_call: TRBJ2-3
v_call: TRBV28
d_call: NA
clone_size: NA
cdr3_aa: ASSAMQGRTDTQY

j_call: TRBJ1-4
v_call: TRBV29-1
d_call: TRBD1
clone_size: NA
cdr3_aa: SVRGGSGEKLF

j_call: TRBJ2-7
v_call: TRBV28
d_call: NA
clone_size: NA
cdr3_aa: ASSSPLFPYEQY

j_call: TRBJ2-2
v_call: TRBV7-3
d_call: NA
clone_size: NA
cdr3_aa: ASSRGGDTGELF

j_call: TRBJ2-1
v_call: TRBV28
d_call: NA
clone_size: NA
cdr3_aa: ASSEGVVKVEQF

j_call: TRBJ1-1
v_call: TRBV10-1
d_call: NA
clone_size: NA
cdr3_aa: ASSESSAGDNEAF

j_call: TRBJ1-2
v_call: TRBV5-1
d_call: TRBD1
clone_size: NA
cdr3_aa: ASGYGTGEAYGYT

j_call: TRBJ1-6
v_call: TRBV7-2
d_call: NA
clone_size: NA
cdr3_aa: ASSLGRAVNSPLH

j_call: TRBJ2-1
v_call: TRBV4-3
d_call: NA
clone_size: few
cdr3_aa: ASSQEPTYNEQF

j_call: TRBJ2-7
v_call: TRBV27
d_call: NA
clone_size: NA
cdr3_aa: ASSLSSDYEQY

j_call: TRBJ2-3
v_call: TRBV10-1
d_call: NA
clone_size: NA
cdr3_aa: ASSEETDTQY

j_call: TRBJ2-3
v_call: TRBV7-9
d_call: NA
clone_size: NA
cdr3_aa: ASSLAPDTQY

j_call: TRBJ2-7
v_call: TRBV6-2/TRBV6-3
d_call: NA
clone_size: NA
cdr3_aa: ASSPHGNSYEQY

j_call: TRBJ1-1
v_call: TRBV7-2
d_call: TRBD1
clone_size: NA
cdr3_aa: ASSLVGTGAAEAF

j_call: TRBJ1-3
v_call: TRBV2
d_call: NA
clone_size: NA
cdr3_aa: ASSEEGLGYTIY

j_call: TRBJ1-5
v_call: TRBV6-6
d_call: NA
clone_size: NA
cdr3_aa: ASSTGGDSGQPQH

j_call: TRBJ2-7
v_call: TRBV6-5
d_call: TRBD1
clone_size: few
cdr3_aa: ASRQGVGYEQY

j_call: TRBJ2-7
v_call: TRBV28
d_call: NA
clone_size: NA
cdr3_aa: ASSPARPEQY

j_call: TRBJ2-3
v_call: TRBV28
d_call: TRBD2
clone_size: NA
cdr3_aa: ASSSPREGLPDTQY

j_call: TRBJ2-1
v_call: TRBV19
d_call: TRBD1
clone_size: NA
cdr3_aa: ASSTQTGYEVHEQF

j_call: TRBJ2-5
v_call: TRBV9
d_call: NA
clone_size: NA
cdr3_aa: ASSVETGTSQETQY

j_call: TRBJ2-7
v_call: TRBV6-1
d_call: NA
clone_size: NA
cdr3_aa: ASRRIEQGLYEQY

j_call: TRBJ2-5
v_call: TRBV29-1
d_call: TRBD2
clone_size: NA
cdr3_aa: SSGPHAGGKETQY

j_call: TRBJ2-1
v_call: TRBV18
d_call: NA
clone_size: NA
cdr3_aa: ASSPLAENEQF

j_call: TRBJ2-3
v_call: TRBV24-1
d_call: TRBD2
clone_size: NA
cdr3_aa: ATSDPGGAGGGDTQY

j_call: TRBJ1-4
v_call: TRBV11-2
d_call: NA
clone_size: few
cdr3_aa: ASSHDHATNEKLF

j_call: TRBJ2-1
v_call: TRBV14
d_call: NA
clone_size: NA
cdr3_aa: ASSQALETYNEQF

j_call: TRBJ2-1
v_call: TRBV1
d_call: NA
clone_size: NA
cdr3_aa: TSSQDPLAGGNEQF

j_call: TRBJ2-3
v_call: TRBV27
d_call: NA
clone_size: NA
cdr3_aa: ASSFVGADTQY

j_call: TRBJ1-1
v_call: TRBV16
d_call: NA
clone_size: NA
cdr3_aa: ASSPRGSTEAF

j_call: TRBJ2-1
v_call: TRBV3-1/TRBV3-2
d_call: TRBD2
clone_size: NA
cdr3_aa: ASSHVGTSGIHNEQF

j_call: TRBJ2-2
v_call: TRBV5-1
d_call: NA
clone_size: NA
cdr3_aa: ASSLGRNTGELF

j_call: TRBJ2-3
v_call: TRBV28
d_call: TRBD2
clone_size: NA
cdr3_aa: ASIWGRLAGRGTQY

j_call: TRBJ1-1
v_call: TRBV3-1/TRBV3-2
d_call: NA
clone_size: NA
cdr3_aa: ASSLSLGTDNTEAF

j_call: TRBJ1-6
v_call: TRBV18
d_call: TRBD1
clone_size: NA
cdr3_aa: ASSPPLGQQPYYNSPLH